What follows are 30 T cell receptor beta chains derived from one specimen sequenced in a study of blood T cell repertoires in COVID-19. Method: immunoSEQ multiplex PCR; TCRdb's copy keeps in-frame clones and lacks some. This table holds over 65,000 clones, approximately 80% found once. The sequenced sample consisted of peripheral blood. The receptors originated from an elderly man with active or convalescent COVID-19.

V and J are TRBV5-1 and TRBJ2-2; 8 bases are shared with TRBD2. V lost 3 bases to trimming and J lost 4 bases; unmatched junction nucleotides: 2. This CDR3 spans 14 amino acids. CDR1 SGHRS and CDR2 YFSETQ come from the germline V gene. The CDR3 sequence: CASSSGLATGELFF. In DNA form, the CDR3 reads TGCGCCAGCAGCTCAGGACTAGCCACCGGGGAGCTGTTTTTT.

This chain joins TRBV19 and TRBJ2-2; weak D call: TRBD1 (6 bases). CDR1 LNHDA and CDR2 SQIVND come from the germline V gene (reference sequence). Trimming took off 1 base at V and 1 base at J, with 10 bases between the two ends. The CDR3 extends over 16 amino acids. CDR3 sequence (DNA): TGTGCCAGTAGTATAGGGTACAGGGAGAACACCGGGGAGCTGTTTTTT. This translates into CASSIGYRENTGELFF.

V gene TRBV7-6 combines with J gene TRBJ1-4, with TRBD1 identical over 10 bases. The CDR3 runs to 16 residues. The germline V gene encodes CDR1 SGHVS and CDR2 FNYEAQ. V lost 5 bases, J lost 0 bases, and 3 bases stayed unmatched. CDR3 coding DNA: TGTGCCAGCAGCGTCGGGACAGGGGCAACTAATGAAAAACTGTTTTTT. Protein product: CASSVGTGATNEKLFF.

Concerning this clone itself: Relative to the germline gene, one junction end is altered; a read error may explain this. CDR3 DNA: TGTGCTAGCAGGACCGGGACAGACTTAGATACGCAGTATTTT. Residues: CASRTGTDLDTQYF. The chain couples TRBV7-7 to TRBJ2-3; 7 bases are shared with TRBD1. The CDR3 is 14 amino acids. The germline gives CDR1 SSHAT, CDR2 FNYEAQ (reference sequence).

The sample holds a few counts of this clone. The gene calls are TRBV5-4 and TRBJ1-1, with D perhaps TRBD1 (5 bases). The CDR3 contains 16 residues. Per germline, CDR1 SGHNT and CDR2 YYREEE (reference sequence). V lost 0 bases, J lost 1 base, and 13 bases lay in between. The CDR3 loop is CASSLAGVTTNTEAFF. DNA of the CDR3: TGTGCCAGCAGCTTGGCGGGGGTCACCACGAACACTGAAGCTTTCTTT.

The V and J genes are TRBV7-2 and TRBJ2-1, with 9 bases lining up with TRBD1. The ends lost 2 bases at V and 3 bases at J; junction bases unmatched: 2. The CDR3 length is 15 residues. The V gene's germline CDR1 is SGHTA and CDR2 FQGNSA. The DNA of the CDR3 is TGTGCCAGCAGCTTAAACAGGGGGCTCTACAATGAGCAGTTCTTC. It specifies CASSLNRGLYNEQFF.

The V gene is TRBV24-1, the J gene TRBJ2-7, with D possibly being TRBD2 (6 bases). CDR1 is KGHDR, CDR2 SFDVKD, per germline. The CDR3 is 14 amino acids. With 12 bases removed from V and 1 base from J, the gap between germline ends came to 18 bases. CDR3 region: CAPRVEGWSYEQYV. In nucleotides, the CDR3 is TGTGCCCCCCGAGTGGAGGGGTGGTCCTACGAGCAGTACGTC.

V gene TRBV13 combines with J gene TRBJ1-2; weak D call: TRBD1 (5 bases). The CDR3 runs 14 residues. Trimming pared 5 bases from V and 5 bases from J, leaving 15 bases between. Looked up from germline, CDR1 is PRHDT and CDR2 is FYEKMQ (reference sequence). As DNA, the CDR3 is TGTGCCAGCAGCCTCGCGGGACTGAGATATGGCTACACCTTC. Protein sequence: CASSLAGLRYGYTF.

The DNA for the CDR3 is TGTGCCAGCAGCTCGACAGGGCGGCTTGGCTACACCTTC. It specifies CASSSTGRLGYTF. The rearrangement uses TRBV7-2 and TRBJ1-2; 7 bases are shared with TRBD1. The CDR3 is 13 residues long. In germline, CDR1 is SGHTA, CDR2 FQGNSA. V gave up 4 bases and J gave up 7 bases; unmatched junction bases: 6.

The chain links TRBV19 to TRBJ1-1; unclear D gene. Trimming took 4 bases from V and 7 from J, leaving 7 bases between them. Germline CDR1 reads LNHDA; CDR2 reads SQIVND (reference sequence). The length of the CDR3 is 11 residues. The CDR3 region is CASSRGFEAFF. CDR3 DNA: TGTGCCAGTAGTAGAGGGTTTGAAGCTTTCTTT.

The V call is TRBV19, the J call TRBJ1-1, with D maybe TRBD1 (6 bases). CDR1 and CDR2 (germline): LNHDA, SQIVND (reference sequence). The CDR3 length is 14 residues. Trimming removed 6 bases at V and 2 bases at J, with 13 bases between. CDR3 bases: TGTGCCAGTAGGATACAGGGCCCCAACACTGAAGCTTTCTTT. This sequence encodes CASRIQGPNTEAFF. Variable domain in full (rest from reference TRBV19 and TRBJ1-1): DGGITQSPKYLFRKEGQNVTLSCEQNLNHDAMYWYRQDPGQGLRLIYYSQIVNDFQKGDIAEGYSVSREKKESFPLTVTSAQKNPTAFYLCASRIQGPNTEAFFGQGTRLTVV.

The chain joins TRBV5-1 to TRBJ2-3; D is possibly TRBD1 (5 bases). This CDR3 comprises 13 residues. The germline gives CDR1 SGHRS, CDR2 YFSETQ. Trimming pared 2 bases from V and 3 bases from J, leaving 7 bases between. The CDR3: CASSFSGTDTQYF. The DNA of the CDR3 is TGCGCCAGCAGCTTTTCAGGGACAGATACGCAGTATTTT.

The chain recombines TRBV11-2 with TRBJ2-2; 7 bases line up with TRBD1. Germline V gene lookup returns CDR1 SGHAT and CDR2 FQNNGV. The CDR3 spans 15 residues. The V segment lost 0 bases and the J segment 5 bases; nucleotides outside the gene matches: 3. The CDR3 sequence is CASSLDPRGTGELFF. CDR3 DNA: TGTGCCAGCAGCTTAGATCCCAGGGGGACCGGGGAGCTGTTTTTT. The variable domain in full, completed from reference TRBV11-2 and TRBJ2-2, reads EAGVAQSPRYKIIEKRQSVAFWCNPISGHATLYWYQQILGQGPKLLIQFQNNGVVDDSQLPKDRFSAERLKGVDSTLKIQPAKLEDSAVYLCASSLDPRGTGELFFGEGSRLTVL.

V and J are TRBV12-3 or TRBV12-4 and TRBJ2-7, with a tentative D call TRBD2 (5 bases). CDR3 size: 13 residues. Between the trimmed V and J ends, which lost 5 bases and 5 bases, there was a span of 13 bases. CDR3 DNA sequence: TGTGCCAGCAGTAGAGGGTCGGGTGACGAGCAGTACGTC. Protein: CASSRGSGDEQYV.

Here the CDR3 reads CAWSPTTISAFF. CDR3 bases: TGTGCCTGGAGTCCTACTACCATTTCGGCTTTCTTT. The chain is built from TRBV30 and TRBJ1-1; no clear D. The length of the CDR3 is 12 residues. Trimming took 2 bases from V and 11 from J, leaving 15 bases between them. Germline CDR1 GTSNPN, CDR2 SVGIG (reference sequence). Complete variable domain (other parts from reference TRBV30 and TRBJ1-1): SQTIHQWPATLVQPVGSPLSLECTVEGTSNPNLYWYRQAAGRGLQLLFYSVGIGQISSEVPQNLSASRPQDRQFILSSKKLLLSDSGFYLCAWSPTTISAFFGQGTRLTVV.

The chain links TRBV3-1 (or the pseudogene TRBV3-2) to TRBJ2-1, with D tentatively TRBD2 (5 bases). The CDR3 is 15 residues long. CDR1 is LGHDT and CDR2 is YNNKEL in the germline V gene (reference sequence). Trimming shortened V by 4 bases and J by 5 bases, and 15 bases separated the two germline ends. The CDR3 is CASSPKRRHHNEQFF. The CDR3 coding sequence is TGTGCCAGCAGCCCAAAACGGAGGCACCACAATGAGCAGTTCTTC.

This clone was observed a few times. V is TRBV2 and J is TRBJ1-6; 8 bases map to TRBD1. The CDR3 is 15 residues long. Trimming took 4 bases from V and 7 from J; bases not matched to a gene: 6. Germline-derived CDR1 and CDR2 are SNHLY and FYNNEI. In DNA form, the CDR3 reads TGTGCCAGCAGTGTGTTACAGGGGGGAAATTCACCCCTCCACTTT. Its translation: CASSVLQGGNSPLHF.

The chain carries TRBV6-1 and TRBJ2-3; no reliable D call. This CDR3 spans 16 amino acids. The ends were cut back, 1 base at V and 6 bases at J, with 17 bases in the middle. Germline lookup yields CDR1 MNHNS and CDR2 SASEGT. CDR3 loop: CASSEGSAPAVDTQYF. CDR3 in DNA: TGTGCCAGCAGTGAAGGCTCAGCGCCGGCTGTGGATACGCAGTATTTT.

The chain employs TRBV5-6 and TRBJ2-1; no definite D call. The CDR3 has 18 residues. The ends were cut back, 0 bases at V and 0 bases at J, with 16 bases in the middle. The germline CDR1 and CDR2 sequences are SGHDT and YYEEEE. The CDR3 protein is CASSLGGSPMSSYNEQFF. CDR3 DNA sequence: TGTGCCAGCAGCTTGGGCGGTAGCCCGATGAGCTCCTACAATGAGCAGTTCTTC.

The V gene is TRBV2, the J gene TRBJ2-5; tentative D call: TRBD1 (5 bases). The CDR3 has 11 amino acids. V was shortened by 4 bases and J by 5 bases, with 5 bases between the two germline ends. From germline, CDR1 is SNHLY and CDR2 FYNNEI. CDR3 bases: TGTGCCAGCAGTGGACAGGAGACCCAGTACTTC. Its protein product is CASSGQETQYF.

The gene calls are TRBV7-9 and TRBJ2-5; TRBD1 is a possible D gene (5 bases). From germline, CDR1 is SEHNR and CDR2 FQNEAQ (reference sequence). Trimming stripped 1 base from V and 2 bases from J, with 17 bases between. The CDR3 runs to 17 residues. The DNA of the CDR3 is TGTGCCAGCAGCTTAGGTATCATAGGGGCAAAGCAAGAGACCCAGTACTTC. This encodes CASSLGIIGAKQETQYF.

V is TRBV7-9 and J is TRBJ2-3, with D tentatively TRBD2 (7 bases). V gave up 5 bases and J gave up 1 base, with 13 bases separating them. CDR1 and CDR2 (germline): SEHNR, FQNEAQ (reference sequence). This CDR3 contains 15 residues. CDR3 protein: CASSNRAGGTDTQYF. The CDR3 DNA is TGTGCCAGCAGCAACAGGGCGGGAGGCACAGATACGCAGTATTTT.

V and J are TRBV7-2 and TRBJ2-3, with a tentative D call TRBD1 (5 bases). Per germline, CDR1 SGHTA and CDR2 FQGNSA. V was cut by 0 bases and J by 1 base, with 14 bases left in between. The CDR3 is made up of 17 amino acids. The CDR3 is CASSLAGLTSGTDTQYF. The CDR3 nucleotides are TGTGCCAGCAGCTTAGCGGGGCTAACCTCAGGCACAGATACGCAGTATTTT.

The V gene is TRBV28, the J gene TRBJ1-2; TRBD1 matches 7 bases. Germline CDR1 and CDR2: MDHEN and SYDVKM. The CDR3 has 14 residues. V was clipped by 3 bases and J by 4 bases; unmatched bases: 5. CDR3 sequence: CASSLGGTVYGYTF. DNA for the CDR3: TGTGCCAGCAGTTTGGGTGGGACAGTCTATGGCTACACCTTC.

The chain joins TRBV6-4 to TRBJ1-1, with D possibly TRBD1 on 5 matching bases. The ends were cut back, 2 bases at V and 5 bases at J, with 12 bases in the middle. The CDR3 covers 14 residues. Germline V CDR1 and CDR2: MRHNA, SNTAGT. This chain's CDR3 is CASSDGAGETEAFF. CDR3 sequence (DNA): TGTGCCAGCAGTGACGGGGCGGGGGAAACTGAAGCTTTCTTT.

This chain connects TRBV4-2 to TRBJ2-5, with D hard to call. The CDR3 is made up of 15 amino acids. Germline values: CDR1 LGHNA, CDR2 YNFKEQ. V gave up 3 bases and J gave up 2 bases, with 13 bases separating them. CDR3 sequence reads: CASSQEGARQETQYF. CDR3 in DNA: TGTGCCAGCAGCCAGGAAGGAGCCCGACAAGAGACCCAGTACTTC.

The chain employs TRBV19 and TRBJ2-5; no clear D gene. The germline V and J ends were trimmed by 5 bases and 4 bases, with 14 bases remaining between them. CDR3 size: 14 residues. Germline CDR1 reads LNHDA; CDR2 reads SQIVND (reference sequence). CDR3 coding DNA: TGTGCCAGTAGTCCAGACAACCCTCCAGAGACCCAGTACTTC. The encoded protein is CASSPDNPPETQYF.

The chain has TRBV21-1 and TRBJ1-4; the table assigns TRBD1, which was not confirmed against the DNA. TRBV21-1 is assigned pseudogene status. This CDR3 region has 17 residues. The CDR3 reads CASSKKWYPTANEKLFF. The CDR3 DNA reads as TGTGCCAGCAGCAAAAAGTGGTACCCGACAGCGAATGAAAAACTGTTTTTT.

The rearrangement joins TRBV10-3 to TRBJ2-5, with 8 bases aligning to TRBD2. CDR3 size: 15 residues. The J segment lost 4 bases and the V segment lost 8 bases, leaving 12 bases of the junction unmatched. Germline loops: CDR1 ENHRY, CDR2 SYGVKD. The CDR3 DNA reads as TGTGCCATCGGGGGAGCGGGAGAGAGCGGAGAGACCCAGTACTTC. Amino acid sequence: CAIGGAGESGETQYF.

The chain employs TRBV7-9 and TRBJ1-5; TRBD1 might be the D (5 bases). V was trimmed by 5 bases and J by 3 bases, leaving 17 bases between them. CDR3 length equals 16 residues. Germline CDR1 is SEHNR and CDR2 is FQNEAQ (reference sequence). As DNA, the CDR3 is TGTGCCAGCAGCACGGGGGACTCCCGTACCAATCAGCCCCAGCATTTT. This codes for CASSTGDSRTNQPQHF.